This T cell receptor beta chain emerged from a study of CD8 T cells in Susac syndrome. Study information: Patients with Susac syndrome had blood drawn and were at that point therapy-naive, on corticosteroids, or on intravenous immunoglobulin alone. Whole-study findings and limits: CD8+ clonal expansion in Susac peaked in TEMRA cells and active patients.

Definite or probable Susac syndrome was diagnosed using recently defined diagnostic criteria. The authors reverse transcribed about 0.45 to 1 ug RNA with random hexamers. Each CDR3 protein is one row after TCRdb ran MiXCR on the immunoSEQ multiplex PCR reads. The sample consists of approximately 190,000 distinct CDR3 sequences, 95% of them appearing once. CDR1 SGHNT and CDR2 YYREEE come from the germline V gene (reference sequence). V lost 3 bases and J lost 8, with 12 bases in between. CDR3 length: 12 amino acids. As regards this clonotype: The antigen remains unidentified.

Sample: CD8+ T cells from PBMCs. This rearrangement joins TRBV5-4 to TRBJ2-7, with D tentatively TRBD1 or TRBD2 (5 bases each). This receptor was taken from a human donor with Susac syndrome. The CDR3 DNA reads as TGTGCCAGCAGCTCAGGGAGTGCGAAGCAGTACTTC. Residues: CASSSGSAKQYF.